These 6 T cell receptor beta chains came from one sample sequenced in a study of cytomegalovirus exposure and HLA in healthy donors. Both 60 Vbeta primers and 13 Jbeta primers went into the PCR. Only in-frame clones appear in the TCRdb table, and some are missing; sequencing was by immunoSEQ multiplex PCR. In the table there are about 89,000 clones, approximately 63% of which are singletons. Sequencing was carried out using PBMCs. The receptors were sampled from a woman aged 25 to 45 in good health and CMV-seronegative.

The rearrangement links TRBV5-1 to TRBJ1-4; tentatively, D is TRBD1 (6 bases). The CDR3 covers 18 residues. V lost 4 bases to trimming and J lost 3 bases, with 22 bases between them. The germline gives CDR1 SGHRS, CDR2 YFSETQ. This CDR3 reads CASSHLPPNRVANEKLFF. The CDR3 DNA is TGCGCCAGCAGCCATTTACCTCCGAACAGGGTAGCTAATGAAAAACTGTTTTTT.

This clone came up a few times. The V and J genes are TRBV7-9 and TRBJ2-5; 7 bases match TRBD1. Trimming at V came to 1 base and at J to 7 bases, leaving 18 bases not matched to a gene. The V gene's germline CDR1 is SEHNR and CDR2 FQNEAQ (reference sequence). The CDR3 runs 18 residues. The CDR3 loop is CASSLEGSQQGPKRTQYF. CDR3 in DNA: TGTGCCAGCAGCTTAGAAGGGTCCCAACAGGGGCCTAAGAGGACCCAGTACTTC.

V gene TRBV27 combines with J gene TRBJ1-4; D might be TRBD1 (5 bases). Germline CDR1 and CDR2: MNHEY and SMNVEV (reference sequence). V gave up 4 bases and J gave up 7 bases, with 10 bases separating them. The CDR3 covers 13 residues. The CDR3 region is CASSSGKSEKLFF. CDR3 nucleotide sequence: TGTGCCAGCAGTTCAGGGAAGAGTGAAAAACTGTTTTTT.

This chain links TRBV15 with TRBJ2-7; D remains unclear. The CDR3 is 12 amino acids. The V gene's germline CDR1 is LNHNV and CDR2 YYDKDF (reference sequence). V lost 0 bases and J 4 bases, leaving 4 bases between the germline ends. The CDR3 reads CATSRERYEQYF. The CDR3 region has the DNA TGTGCCACCAGCAGAGAGAGATACGAGCAGTACTTC.

CDR3 protein: CASSPPSRGEQYF. The CDR3 DNA follows: TGTGCCAGCAGCCCTCCCTCGCGTGGCGAGCAGTACTTC. The rearrangement joins TRBV14 to TRBJ2-7, with D unclear. Germline V gene lookup returns CDR1 SGHDN and CDR2 FVKESK. The V end lost 4 bases, the J end lost 6 bases, and 13 bases lay between the germline ends. CDR3 length: 13 amino acids. The full variable domain, in which reference TRBV14 and TRBJ2-7 provide the parts outside the CDR3, is EAGVTQFPSHSVIEKGQTVTLRCDPISGHDNLYWYRRVMGKEIKFLLHFVKESKQDESGMPNNRFLAERTGGTYSTLKVQPAELEDSGVYFCASSPPSRGEQYFGPGTRLTVT.

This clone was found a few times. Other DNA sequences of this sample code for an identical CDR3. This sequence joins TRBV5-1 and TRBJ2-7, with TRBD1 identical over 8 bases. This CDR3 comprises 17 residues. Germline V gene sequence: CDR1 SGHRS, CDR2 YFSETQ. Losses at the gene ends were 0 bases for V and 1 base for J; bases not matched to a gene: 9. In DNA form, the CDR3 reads TGCGCCAGCAGCTTGGCCGGACGGGACAGGCGTTCCTACGAGCAGTACTTC. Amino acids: CASSLAGRDRRSYEQYF.